Sequencing of this TCR beta chain was carried out in a study of T cells in Graves' hyperthyroidism and ophthalmopathy. This clonotype was counted many times. The investigators amplified TCR beta CDR3 regions from RNA transcripts. First-round RT-PCR of the TCR CDR3 relied on the HTBI primer set. MiXCR, run by TCRdb on the multiplex PCR reads, gives a single entry per CDR3 protein. The table records approximately 410,000 distinct CDR3 sequences, roughly 13% of them present only once. This CDR3 contains 14 residues. In germline, CDR1 is DFQATT, CDR2 SNEGSKA (reference sequence). V shed 3 bases, J shed 0 bases, and the junction held 2 bases outside the gene matches.

The chain recombines TRBV20-1 with TRBJ1-3, with 7 bases identical to TRBD1. The receptor was derived from a woman younger than 35 with Graves' hyperthyroidism. What was sequenced was blood. The CDR3 coding sequence is TGCAGTGCTAGGGACAGGAGCTCTGGAAACACCATATATTTT. It yields the protein CSARDRSSGNTIYF.